These T cell receptor beta chains were read from a single sample in a study of beta chain features in type 1 diabetes. Here immunoSEQ multiplex PCR was the method, and the copy in TCRdb shows in-frame clones only, minus some. There are a few hundred thousand clones in the sample; 9.6% occur only once, and about 0.6% lies in the top ten. The source material was central memory CD4+ T cells from blood. These receptors were taken from a man aged 25-40 years with type 1 diabetes. Each CDR3 is given without its conserved first and last residue. Fields, in order: V gene, CDR3 protein.

TRBV10-3,AISGQGRGTGELF
TRBV6-6,ASSYRSGPTHNEQF
TRBV7-2,ASSLFSVMELF
TRBV30,AWRPKQGALLTYEQY
TRBV28,ASRIGGGAAATEAF
TRBV7-2,ASSSRAAAQGSYEQY
TRBV7-8,ASSPGAWGHQPQH
TRBV7-9,ASSSDSSSYNEQF
TRBV11-2,ASSLGTITRNEQF
TRBV11-1,ASSLGFGREDGYT
TRBV4-2,ASSFSQNYGYT
TRBV4-3,ASSTRPWGY
TRBV5-1,ASSLGTGNQPQH
TRBV5-4,ASSLDYGGSDTQY
TRBV5-1,ASSLNGNDQPQH
TRBV6-1,ASKFAGGGENEQF
TRBV9,ASSGRGREIYEQY
TRBV6-5,ASSSRADSYT
TRBV28,ASSAPSGNTIY
TRBV7-9,ASSRGQGASSGYT
TRBV29-1,SARDRTYEQY
TRBV7-2,ASSRDRWGNNEQF
TRBV29-1,SATSGRLEDTQY
TRBV10-3,AISLTVVGANVLT
TRBV28,ASSSAGGEEGETQY
TRBV18,ASSSNRGQEPY
TRBV25-1,ASSQTGGYGYT
TRBV7-8,ASSLASGLAGSYEQY
TRBV29-1,SVVLRQGEETQY
TRBV7-9,ASSPREVGGNTIY
TRBV6-6,ASSYRGAQNIQY
TRBV6-5,ASPGQNVYGYT
TRBV11-2,ASSLAQGMSPF
TRBV25-1,ASQKNTEAF
TRBV7-8,ASSLRILRQPQH
TRBV18,ASSPGQTTDTQY
TRBV7-3,ASSLQGTDTQY
TRBV15,ATSRVGAGEKLF
TRBV18,ASSREDYEQY
TRBV11-2,ASSLGNREDTQY
TRBV4-2,ASSPAERTQY